The source of this TCR beta chain is a study of beta chain features in type 1 diabetes. Regarding the study as a whole: Naive, central memory and Treg TCRB repertoires seemed to resemble each other more closely in patients than they did in healthy donors. Whether TCRB rearrangement is influenced by HLA type went unresolved here.

This clone was seen a handful of times. Its antigen is not identified. The CDR3 is 13 amino acids. Trimming shortened V by 7 bases and J by 1 base, and 13 bases separated the two germline ends. Germline assignment: CDR1 SQVTM and CDR2 ANQGSEA. As every portion of the isolated RNA was reverse transcribed, the sequencing read expressed TCRB transcripts. Sequenced by immunoSEQ multiplex PCR; TCRdb stores in-frame clones only, minus some. Of more than 350,000 clones in the sample, around 10% are singletons; the top ten hold about 0.045%. This TCR was sampled from a woman younger than 30 in good health. Sequencing was done on a sample of naive CD4+ T cells from blood. The rearrangement joins TRBV29-1 to TRBJ1-1; D is uncertain. This CDR3 reads CSAYGRRNTEAFF. CDR3 in DNA: TGCAGCGCCTACGGACGGCGGAACACTGAAGCTTTCTTT.